Listed below are T cell receptor beta chains from one sample, sequenced in a study of T cell responses to AZD1222 COVID-19 vaccine. Libraries were prepared by immunoSEQ multiplex PCR; TCRdb keeps only in-frame clonotypes and omits some of them. This table has 50,000 to 65,000 clones, approximately 90% appearing once. The input for sequencing was peripheral blood, taken on day 0 of AZD1222 vaccination. The source is an adult in good health. Both conserved end residues are part of each CDR3. A D gene is named only where the DNA matches it firmly. Clone size is shown for a subset of rows, as once, few, many or a class of expanded clone.

V: TRBV5-1
J: TRBJ1-1
size: -
D: -
length: 13
CDR3: CASSLSGVSEAFF
DNA: TGCGCCAGCAGCTTGTCAGGGGTAAGCGAAGCTTTCTTT

V: TRBV12-3/TRBV12-4
J: TRBJ1-1
size: -
D: -
length: 13
CDR3: CASSFTGYTEAFF
DNA: TGTGCCAGCAGCTTCACAGGGTACACTGAAGCTTTCTTT

V: TRBV6-2/TRBV6-3
J: TRBJ2-7
size: -
D: TRBD2
length: 13
CDR3: CASSTPGGYEQYF
DNA: TGTGCCAGCAGTACCCCGGGGGGGTACGAGCAGTACTTC

V: TRBV4-1
J: TRBJ1-4
size: -
D: -
length: 16
CDR3: CASSPGVGGGGEKLFF
DNA: TGCGCCAGCAGCCCAGGGGTGGGGGGAGGAGGAGAAAAACTGTTTTTT

V: TRBV30
J: TRBJ1-1
size: -
D: -
length: 13
CDR3: CAWSTGLRTEAFF
DNA: TGTGCCTGGAGTACAGGGCTTCGGACTGAAGCTTTCTTT

V: TRBV7-9
J: TRBJ1-2
size: few
D: -
length: 12
CDR3: CASSLVNYGYTF
DNA: TGTGCCAGCAGCTTAGTTAACTATGGCTACACCTTC

V: TRBV2
J: TRBJ1-6
size: -
D: -
length: 15
CDR3: CASSEAGLYNSPLHF
DNA: TGTGCCAGCAGTGAAGCGGGTCTCTATAATTCACCCCTCCACTTT

V: TRBV5-5
J: TRBJ1-3
size: -
D: -
length: 15
CDR3: CASSLVMFSGNTIYF
DNA: TGTGCCAGCAGCTTGGTAATGTTCTCTGGAAACACCATATATTTT

V: TRBV7-2
J: TRBJ2-1
size: -
D: -
length: 13
CDR3: CASSLPQYNGQFF
DNA: TGTGCCAGCAGCTTACCACAGTACAATGGGCAGTTCTTC

V: TRBV29-1
J: TRBJ2-7
size: -
D: TRBD2
length: 15
CDR3: CSASHIGAGDYEQYF
DNA: TGCAGCGCCTCCCACATCGGAGCGGGGGACTACGAGCAGTACTTC

V: TRBV3-1/TRBV3-2
J: TRBJ1-5
size: -
D: TRBD1
length: 17
CDR3: CASSHPSGGTGTQPQHF
DNA: TGTGCCAGCAGCCACCCATCCGGTGGGACAGGGACTCAGCCCCAGCATTTT

V: TRBV6-5
J: TRBJ1-1
size: -
D: TRBD1
length: 13
CDR3: CASSRTGMTEAFF
DNA: TGTGCCAGCAGCCGGACAGGGATGACTGAAGCTTTCTTT

V: TRBV5-1
J: TRBJ1-1
size: -
D: -
length: 14
CDR3: CASSLPGTNTEAFF
DNA: TGCGCCAGCAGCTTGCCAGGGACCAACACTGAAGCTTTCTTT

V: TRBV5-1
J: TRBJ1-1
size: -
D: -
length: 14
CDR3: CASSLGPMNTEAFF
DNA: TGCGCCAGCAGCTTGGGTCCAATGAACACTGAAGCTTTCTTT

V: TRBV3-1/TRBV3-2
J: TRBJ2-1
size: -
D: -
length: 16
CDR3: CASSPRAKVYYNEQFF
DNA: TGTGCCAGCAGCCCAAGAGCTAAGGTCTACTACAATGAGCAGTTCTTC

V: TRBV10-3
J: TRBJ2-3
size: once
D: -
length: 13
CDR3: CAISLGVADTQYF
DNA: TGTGCCATCAGCCTTGGCGTGGCAGATACGCAGTATTTT

V: TRBV5-1
J: TRBJ2-7
size: -
D: -
length: 14
CDR3: CASSAMGTPTRQYF
DNA: TGCGCCAGCAGCGCCATGGGAACCCCTACGAGGCAGTACTTC

V: TRBV4-1
J: TRBJ2-1
size: -
D: TRBD1
length: 18
CDR3: CASSQDPGQGAGRNEQFF
DNA: TGCGCCAGCAGCCAAGACCCGGGACAGGGAGCAGGACGGAATGAGCAGTTCTTC

V: TRBV7-6
J: TRBJ2-5
size: -
D: TRBD1
length: 13
CDR3: CASSLGQTETQYF
DNA: TGTGCCAGCAGCTTGGGACAGACAGAGACCCAGTACTTC

V: TRBV19
J: TRBJ1-5
size: -
D: TRBD1
length: 15
CDR3: CASSVTGTFTQPQHF
DNA: TGTGCCAGTAGTGTGACAGGGACGTTTACTCAGCCCCAGCATTTT

V: TRBV5-5
J: TRBJ1-5
size: -
D: -
length: 15
CDR3: CASSLDRLSNQPQHF
DNA: TGTGCCAGCAGCTTGGACAGGCTTAGCAATCAGCCCCAGCATTTT

V: TRBV6-5
J: TRBJ2-6
size: -
D: -
length: 14
CDR3: CASIQGSGANVLTF
DNA: TGTGCCAGCATCCAGGGTTCTGGGGCCAACGTCCTGACTTTC

V: TRBV7-8
J: TRBJ1-6
size: -
D: -
length: 12
CDR3: CASSFISSPLHF
DNA: TGTGCCAGCAGCTTTATCAGTTCACCCCTCCACTTT

V: TRBV4-2
J: TRBJ2-3
size: -
D: TRBD2
length: 16
CDR3: CASSTPTSGGARTQYF
DNA: TGTGCCAGCAGCACCCCGACTAGCGGGGGGGCTCGGACGCAGTATTTT

V: TRBV5-8
J: TRBJ2-3
size: -
D: TRBD2
length: 16
CDR3: CASSLGTGLAKDTQYF
DNA: TGTGCCAGCAGCTTGGGGACGGGACTAGCTAAAGATACGCAGTATTTT

V: TRBV9
J: TRBJ1-1
size: -
D: -
length: 13
CDR3: CASSVAPNTEAFF
DNA: TGTGCCAGCAGCGTAGCACCGAACACTGAAGCTTTCTTT

V: TRBV19
J: TRBJ1-2
size: -
D: -
length: 11
CDR3: CASSTSPGYTF
DNA: TGTGCCAGTAGTACCAGCCCTGGCTACACCTTC

V: TRBV5-1
J: TRBJ2-3
size: -
D: TRBD2
length: 16
CDR3: CASSLAGSGGTDTQYF
DNA: TGCGCCAGCAGCTTGGCCGGGAGCGGGGGAACAGATACGCAGTATTTT

V: TRBV7-8
J: TRBJ1-1
size: -
D: -
length: 13
CDR3: CASSPVSNTEAFF
DNA: TGTGCCAGCAGCCCCGTTTCGAACACTGAAGCTTTCTTT

V: TRBV5-1
J: TRBJ1-2
size: -
D: -
length: 16
CDR3: CASSPTSEFANYGYTF
DNA: TGCGCCAGCAGCCCAACCTCCGAATTCGCTAACTATGGCTACACCTTC

V: TRBV19
J: TRBJ1-2
size: -
D: TRBD1
length: 13
CDR3: CASSNGQGDGYTF
DNA: TGTGCCAGTAGCAACGGACAGGGAGATGGCTACACCTTC

V: TRBV2
J: TRBJ2-7
size: -
D: TRBD1
length: 16
CDR3: CASRGPTGVRSYEQYF
DNA: TGTGCCAGCAGGGGGCCGACAGGGGTTAGATCCTACGAGCAGTACTTC

V: TRBV18
J: TRBJ1-1
size: -
D: -
length: 15
CDR3: CASSPPGSGVTEAFF
DNA: TGTGCCAGCTCACCACCCGGTTCAGGGGTGACTGAAGCTTTCTTT

V: TRBV29-1
J: TRBJ2-3
size: -
D: -
length: 13
CDR3: CSVGSSQRDTQYF
DNA: TGCAGCGTTGGGTCGAGCCAGAGAGATACGCAGTATTTT

V: TRBV19
J: TRBJ2-7
size: -
D: -
length: 14
CDR3: CASMAQGFLGEQYF
DNA: TGTGCCAGTATGGCACAGGGTTTTTTGGGCGAGCAGTACTTC

V: TRBV5-6
J: TRBJ2-7
size: -
D: -
length: 12
CDR3: CASSRTGYEQYF
DNA: TGTGCCAGCAGCCGCACAGGGTACGAGCAGTACTTC

V: TRBV9
J: TRBJ2-1
size: -
D: -
length: 11
CDR3: CASSGVDEQFF
DNA: TGTGCCAGCAGCGGAGTAGATGAGCAGTTCTTC

V: TRBV25-1
J: TRBJ1-2
size: -
D: TRBD1
length: 17
CDR3: CASSEPGGQGLASGYTF
DNA: TGTGCCAGCAGTGAGCCGGGGGGACAGGGGTTGGCGAGTGGCTACACCTTC

V: TRBV18
J: TRBJ2-5
size: -
D: -
length: 14
CDR3: CASSPPWDQETQYF
DNA: TGTGCCAGCTCACCACCTTGGGACCAAGAGACCCAGTACTTC

V: TRBV6-5
J: TRBJ1-3
size: -
D: -
length: 16
CDR3: CASSYSPDSYGNTIYF
DNA: TGTGCCAGCAGTTACTCGCCGGACAGCTACGGAAACACCATATATTTT

V: TRBV18
J: TRBJ2-2
size: -
D: -
length: 15
CDR3: CASSTTGLSTGELFF
DNA: TGTGCCAGCTCAACCACAGGGTTGAGCACCGGGGAGCTGTTTTTT

V: TRBV2
J: TRBJ1-5
size: -
D: TRBD1
length: 12
CDR3: CASGTAWGPQHF
DNA: TGTGCCAGTGGGACAGCCTGGGGGCCCCAGCATTTT

V: TRBV30
J: TRBJ1-4
size: -
D: -
length: 15
CDR3: CAWSGDNIASEKLFF
DNA: TGTGCCTGGAGTGGGGACAACATAGCATCTGAAAAACTGTTTTTT

V: TRBV6-5
J: TRBJ2-6
size: -
D: -
length: 15
CDR3: CASRDSHSGANVLTF
DNA: TGTGCCAGCAGGGACAGCCACTCTGGGGCCAACGTCCTGACTTTC

V: TRBV5-4
J: TRBJ1-6
size: once
D: -
length: 15
CDR3: CASSLPGRNNSPLHF
DNA: TGTGCCAGCAGCTTGCCAGGGAGGAATAATTCACCCCTCCACTTT

V: TRBV7-2
J: TRBJ2-3
size: -
D: -
length: 13
CDR3: CASSFMTPDTQYF
DNA: TGTGCCAGCAGCTTTATGACCCCAGATACGCAGTATTTT

V: TRBV7-8
J: TRBJ2-7
size: -
D: TRBD1
length: 16
CDR3: CASSLAQDRDSYEQYF
DNA: TGTGCCAGCAGCTTAGCGCAGGACAGGGACTCCTACGAGCAGTACTTC

V: TRBV4-2
J: TRBJ1-2
size: -
D: -
length: 13
CDR3: CASSQGQNYGYTF
DNA: TGTGCCAGCAGCCAGGGGCAGAACTATGGCTACACCTTC

V: TRBV9
J: TRBJ1-5
size: -
D: -
length: 12
CDR3: CASSVEGGPQHF
DNA: TGTGCCAGCAGCGTAGAGGGGGGGCCCCAGCATTTT

V: TRBV29-1
J: TRBJ1-4
size: -
D: TRBD1
length: 13
CDR3: CSALAGGYEKLFF
DNA: TGCAGCGCGCTAGCAGGGGGCTACGAAAAACTGTTTTTT

V: TRBV10-2
J: TRBJ1-5
size: -
D: TRBD1
length: 18
CDR3: CASSEGTGFSFSNQPQHF
DNA: TGCGCCAGCAGTGAGGGGACAGGGTTTTCGTTTAGCAATCAGCCCCAGCATTTT